A single sample is the source of the 13 T cell receptor beta chains below, sequenced in a study of control samples from healthy donors and cancer patients. TCRdb's copy holds only in-frame clones and misses some; the assay was immunoSEQ multiplex PCR. Of roughly 100,000 clones listed, 80% to 90% are singletons. Source material: blood. These receptors all stem from a woman between 50 and 59 years old in good health.

The rearrangement uses TRBV7-9 and TRBJ2-4; 8 bases map to TRBD1. V lost 1 base to trimming and J lost 6 bases; unmatched junction nucleotides: 2. Germline CDR1 reads SEHNR; CDR2 reads FQNEAQ (reference sequence). The CDR3 runs 14 residues. The CDR3 protein is CASSLGTGINIQYF. CDR3 nucleotide sequence: TGTGCCAGCAGCTTAGGGACAGGGATAAACATTCAGTACTTC.

The chain uses TRBV4-3 and TRBJ1-2, with D hard to call. V was cut by 0 bases and J by 5 bases, with 10 bases left in between. Germline loops: CDR1 LGHNA, CDR2 YSLEER. The CDR3 spans 14 residues. The CDR3 loop reads CASSQERNGYGYTF. CDR3 DNA sequence: TGCGCCAGCAGCCAAGAAAGGAACGGGTATGGCTACACCTTC.

The V gene is TRBV19, the J gene TRBJ2-7; D uncertain. Germline V CDR1 and CDR2: LNHDA, SQIVND (reference sequence). V was trimmed by 7 bases and J by 2 bases, leaving 21 bases between them. This CDR3 spans 16 amino acids. CDR3 region: CASNPSTSVPTYEQYF. The CDR3 DNA follows: TGTGCCAGTAACCCTTCAACCTCGGTACCCACCTACGAGCAGTACTTC. Based on the CDR3 plus reference TRBV19 and TRBJ2-7, the full variable domain is DGGITQSPKYLFRKEGQNVTLSCEQNLNHDAMYWYRQDPGQGLRLIYYSQIVNDFQKGDIAEGYSVSREKKESFPLTVTSAQKNPTAFYLCASNPSTSVPTYEQYFGPGTRLTVT.

J is TRBJ2-1 and V is TRBV27, with 9 nucleotides matching TRBD2. From germline, CDR1 is MNHEY and CDR2 SMNVEV (reference sequence). Unmatched junction bases numbered 8, after V lost 7 bases and J lost 4 bases. This CDR3 has 15 amino acids. In DNA form, the CDR3 reads TGTGCCAGCACCTCAATAGGACTAGCGTACAATGAGCAGTTCTTC. This translates into CASTSIGLAYNEQFF.

The chain employs TRBV4-1 and TRBJ2-1; TRBD1 might be the D (6 bases). Trimming cost V 4 bases and J 5 bases, with 9 bases left between them. CDR3 length: 13 residues. Germline CDR1 reads MGHRA; CDR2 reads YSYEKL. The CDR3 sequence is CASSPRQDNEQFF. Written as DNA, the CDR3 is TGCGCCAGCAGCCCAAGACAGGACAATGAGCAGTTCTTC.

This chain links TRBV4-1 with TRBJ2-1, with 8 nucleotides matching TRBD2. V shed 0 bases, J shed 6 bases, and the junction held 10 bases outside the gene matches. Looked up from germline, CDR1 is MGHRA and CDR2 is YSYEKL. This CDR3 spans 17 amino acids. CDR3 region: CASSQEPGKRGINEQFF. The CDR3 coding sequence is TGCGCCAGCAGCCAAGAACCCGGGAAGCGGGGGATCAATGAGCAGTTCTTC.

The chain has TRBV7-2 and TRBJ1-6; D is uncertain. V lost 0 bases and J lost 8, with 11 bases in between. Per the germline V gene, CDR1 is SGHTA and CDR2 is FQGNSA. This CDR3 has 15 amino acids. CDR3 region: CASSLALGSDSPLHF. CDR3 bases: TGTGCCAGCAGCTTAGCGCTGGGATCGGATTCACCCCTCCACTTT.

The chain employs TRBV7-2 and TRBJ2-3, with D unresolved. V lost 0 bases and J 0 bases, leaving 7 bases between the germline ends. The germline gives CDR1 SGHTA, CDR2 FQGNSA. The CDR3 totals 15 residues. The chain's CDR3 is CASSLARVSTDTQYF. CDR3 sequence (DNA): TGTGCCAGCAGCTTAGCTAGAGTAAGCACAGATACGCAGTATTTT.

The rearrangement links TRBV7-3 to TRBJ2-7; D possibly corresponds to TRBD1 (5 bases). The V end was cut by 5 bases, the J end by 0 bases, with 14 bases between. This CDR3 region has 15 residues. Germline-derived CDR1 and CDR2 are SGHTA and FQGTGA. The CDR3 DNA is TGTGCCAGCAGCCAAGGCTCAGGGATCTCCTACGAGCAGTACTTC. It encodes CASSQGSGISYEQYF. The full variable domain, rest sourced from reference TRBV7-3 and TRBJ2-7, is GAGVSQTPSNKVTEKGKYVELRCDPISGHTALYWYRQSLGQGPEFLIYFQGTGAADDSGLPNDRFFAVRPEGSVSTLKIQRTERGDSAVYLCASSQGSGISYEQYFGPGTRLTVT.

The chain has TRBV28 and TRBJ2-1, with 12 bases lining up with TRBD2. The ends lost 4 bases at V and 9 bases at J; junction bases unmatched: 7. The V gene's germline CDR1 is MDHEN and CDR2 SYDVKM. CDR3 size: 15 residues. Written as DNA, the CDR3 is TGTGCCAGCAGTTCCCTAGCGGGGGGGCTTGGTGAGCAGTTCTTC. Encoded protein: CASSSLAGGLGEQFF.

V and J are TRBV11-3 and TRBJ1-1, with 7 bases that match TRBD1. V was pared by 4 bases and J by 0 bases, with 2 bases of the junction left unmatched. The CDR3 totals 14 residues. Germline V gene sequence: CDR1 SGHNT, CDR2 YENEEA. Here the CDR3 DNA reads TGTGCCAGCAGCTCCCAGGGGGTGAACACTGAAGCTTTCTTT. The encoded protein is CASSSQGVNTEAFF. Full variable domain (missing parts from reference TRBV11-3 and TRBJ1-1): EAGVVQSPRYKIIEKKQPVAFWCNPISGHNTLYWYLQNLGQGPELLIRYENEEAVDDSQLPKDRFSAERLKGVDSTLKIQPAELGDSAVYLCASSSQGVNTEAFFGQGTRLTVV.

DNA of the CDR3: TGTGCCAGCAGCTTCCCCGGACAGGGCAACTATGGCTACACCTTC. Its protein product is CASSFPGQGNYGYTF. The chain is built from TRBV11-2 and TRBJ1-2; TRBD1 matches at 8 bases. After removal of 3 bases from V and 2 bases from J, the junction contained 5 bases not matched to a gene. Germline-derived CDR1 and CDR2 are SGHAT and FQNNGV. The CDR3 has 15 residues.

The gene calls are TRBV10-3 and TRBJ2-3; TRBD2 matches at 9 bases. This CDR3 spans 14 amino acids. The germline CDR1 and CDR2 sequences are ENHRY and SYGVKD. With V trimmed by 5 bases and J by 2 bases, 2 bases remained unmatched. CDR3 coding DNA: TGTGCCATCAGTTCTAGCGGGGACACAGATACGCAGTATTTT. It translates to CAISSSGDTDTQYF.